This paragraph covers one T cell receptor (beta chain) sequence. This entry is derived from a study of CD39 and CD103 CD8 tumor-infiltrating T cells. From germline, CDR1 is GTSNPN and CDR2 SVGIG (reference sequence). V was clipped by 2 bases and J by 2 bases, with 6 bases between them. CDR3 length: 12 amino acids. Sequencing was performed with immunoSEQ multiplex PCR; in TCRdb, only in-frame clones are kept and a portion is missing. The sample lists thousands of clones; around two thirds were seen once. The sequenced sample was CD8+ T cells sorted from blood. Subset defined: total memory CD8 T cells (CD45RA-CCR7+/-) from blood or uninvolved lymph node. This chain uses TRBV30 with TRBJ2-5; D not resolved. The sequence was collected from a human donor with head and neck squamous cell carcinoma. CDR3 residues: CAWSPDQETQYF. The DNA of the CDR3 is TGTGCCTGGAGTCCCGATCAAGAGACCCAGTACTTC.